The rows below give T cell receptor beta chains drawn from one sample of a study of neoadjuvant anti-PD-1 for oral cavity cancer. The protocol was immunoSEQ multiplex PCR, while the TCRdb copy is restricted to in-frame clones and leaves out a portion. The repertoire holds around 14,000 clones, with 70% as singletons. The sequences come from PBMCs, collected after nivolumab (anti-PD-1) treatment. The source of these receptors is a person aged 40 to 85 with oral cavity squamous cell carcinoma. CDR3s include the opening cysteine and the closing phenylalanine or tryptophan. D genes are given only for firm matches. The size field is filled for only some rows; it gives once, few, many or a size class.

d_gene: TRBD2; v_gene: TRBV6-4; abundance: -; j_gene: TRBJ2-3; CDR3aa: CASSQRESDTQYF; CDR3nt: TGTGCCAGCAGCCAGCGGGAGTCAGATACGCAGTATTTT
d_gene: TRBD1; v_gene: TRBV25-1; abundance: -; j_gene: TRBJ1-5; CDR3aa: CASSESPDRPLLYQPQHF; CDR3nt: TGTGCCAGCAGTGAAAGCCCGGACAGGCCCTTATTGTATCAGCCCCAGCATTTT
d_gene: TRBD2; v_gene: TRBV19; abundance: -; j_gene: TRBJ2-1; CDR3aa: CASRVAGGPYNEQFF; CDR3nt: TGTGCCAGTAGGGTAGCGGGAGGGCCATACAATGAGCAGTTCTTC
d_gene: -; v_gene: TRBV5-6; abundance: -; j_gene: TRBJ1-1; CDR3aa: CASSLGRNTEAFF; CDR3nt: TGTGCCAGCAGCTTGGGGCGGAACACTGAAGCTTTCTTT
d_gene: -; v_gene: TRBV6-1; abundance: -; j_gene: TRBJ2-3; CDR3aa: CASSESVSARVDTDTQYF; CDR3nt: TGTGCCAGCAGTGAATCAGTAAGCGCGAGGGTGGACACAGATACGCAGTATTTT
d_gene: TRBD1; v_gene: TRBV5-1; abundance: -; j_gene: TRBJ2-3; CDR3aa: CASSPDRGPDTQYF; CDR3nt: TGCGCCAGCAGCCCGGACAGGGGGCCAGATACGCAGTATTTT
d_gene: TRBD1; v_gene: TRBV9; abundance: -; j_gene: TRBJ2-3; CDR3aa: CASSAYRGETDTQYF; CDR3nt: TGTGCCAGCAGCGCATACAGGGGGGAGACAGATACGCAGTATTTT
d_gene: -; v_gene: TRBV12-5; abundance: -; j_gene: TRBJ1-1; CDR3aa: CASGTQGTEAFF; CDR3nt: TGTGCTAGTGGAACCCAGGGAACTGAAGCTTTCTTT
d_gene: -; v_gene: TRBV7-8; abundance: once; j_gene: TRBJ2-7; CDR3aa: CASSLALHFSYEQYF; CDR3nt: TGTGCCAGCAGCTTAGCGTTACACTTTTCCTACGAGCAGTACTTC
d_gene: -; v_gene: TRBV19; abundance: few; j_gene: TRBJ2-2; CDR3aa: CASSIGLNTGELFF; CDR3nt: TGTGCCAGTAGTATAGGGCTTAACACCGGGGAGCTGTTTTTT
d_gene: -; v_gene: TRBV7-3; abundance: -; j_gene: TRBJ1-2; CDR3aa: CASSSRGYTF; CDR3nt: TGTGCCAGCAGCTCCCGAGGCTACACCTTC
d_gene: -; v_gene: TRBV25-1; abundance: -; j_gene: TRBJ2-3; CDR3aa: CASSGVRLTGTQYF; CDR3nt: TGTGCCAGCAGTGGGGTAAGGCTAACTGGTACGCAGTATTTT
d_gene: -; v_gene: TRBV6-5; abundance: few; j_gene: TRBJ1-1; CDR3aa: CASRRDGGNTEAFF; CDR3nt: TGTGCCAGCAGAAGGGACGGGGGGAACACTGAAGCTTTCTTT
d_gene: -; v_gene: TRBV6-5; abundance: once; j_gene: TRBJ2-5; CDR3aa: CASSYHQGSQETQYF; CDR3nt: TGTGCCAGCAGTTACCACCAGGGAAGCCAAGAGACCCAGTACTTC
d_gene: TRBD2; v_gene: TRBV7-3; abundance: -; j_gene: TRBJ2-1; CDR3aa: CASSLGGAGTSGTQIF; CDR3nt: TGTGCCAGCAGCTTAGGGGGGGCCGGGACTAGCGGGACACAGATCTTC
d_gene: -; v_gene: TRBV11-1; abundance: once; j_gene: TRBJ2-5; CDR3aa: CASSLGGKETQYF; CDR3nt: TGTGCCAGCAGCTTAGGGGGGAAGGAGACCCAGTACTTC
d_gene: -; v_gene: TRBV7-6; abundance: -; j_gene: TRBJ2-6; CDR3aa: CASSASYSGANVLTF; CDR3nt: TGTGCCAGCAGCGCCAGTTACTCTGGGGCCAACGTCCTGACTTTC